These T cell receptor beta chains were read from a single sample in a study of blood T cell repertoires in COVID-19. The assay was immunoSEQ multiplex PCR, and TCRdb's table has in-frame clones only and misses some. The table records over 250,000 clones, 70% to 90% of them present only once. The sample taken for sequencing was PBMCs or T cells enriched from blood (not recorded which). Receptor source: a young woman who had recovered from COVID-19. Both conserved end residues are part of each CDR3. Fields, in order: J gene, clone size, D gene, V gene, CDR3 protein, CDR3 DNA. A D gene is named only where the DNA matches it firmly. Where a row states a size, it is once, few, many or the class of an expanded clone; other rows omit it.

TRBJ1-5	-	TRBD1	TRBV7-2	CASNSGGFSQPQHF	TGTGCCAGCAACTCAGGGGGCTTCAGTCAGCCCCAGCATTTT
TRBJ1-5	-	-	TRBV30	CAWSGHLGTDASNQPQHF	TGTGCCTGGAGCGGGCACCTTGGGACTGACGCGTCAAATCAGCCCCAGCATTTT
TRBJ1-2	-	TRBD1	TRBV27	CASSLSGTGNYGYTF	TGTGCCAGCAGTTTATCGGGGACAGGGAACTATGGCTACACCTTC
TRBJ1-2	-	TRBD1	TRBV27	CASSLVDRDRFRGLGGYTF	TGTGCCAGCAGTTTAGTAGATCGGGATAGGTTCAGGGGGCTAGGTGGCTACACCTTC
TRBJ1-1	-	-	TRBV12-3/TRBV12-4	CASSFSGDTEAFF	TGTGCCAGCAGTTTTTCAGGGGACACTGAAGCTTTCTTT
TRBJ1-2	-	TRBD1	TRBV27	CASSPYRGANYGYTF	TGTGCCAGCAGTCCGTACAGGGGAGCTAACTATGGCTACACCTTC
TRBJ1-3	-	-	TRBV27	CASSQYRDGGNTIYF	TGTGCCAGCAGTCAGTACAGGGATGGGGGAAACACCATATATTTT
TRBJ2-1	-	TRBD2	TRBV6-5	CASRLSGSGNEQFF	TGTGCCAGCAGACTTAGCGGGAGTGGGAATGAGCAGTTCTTC
TRBJ2-3	once	-	TRBV7-7	CASSLRLADTDTQYF	TGTGCCAGCAGCTTAAGGCTAGCTGACACAGATACGCAGTATTTT
TRBJ1-2	once	TRBD1	TRBV5-1	CASSLNRGRSYGYTF	TGCGCCAGCAGCCTCAACAGGGGGCGCAGCTATGGCTACACCTTC
TRBJ2-7	-	-	TRBV14	CASSRVQNYEQYF	TGTGCCAGCAGCCGTGTACAGAACTACGAGCAGTACTTC
TRBJ2-1	-	-	TRBV5-1	CASSLAPGEQFF	TGCGCCAGCAGCTTAGCGCCGGGGGAGCAGTTCTTC
TRBJ1-1	once	-	TRBV9	CASSSGGMGTEAFF	TGTGCCAGCAGCTCCGGGGGTATGGGCACTGAAGCTTTCTTT
TRBJ1-4	-	-	TRBV7-9	CASSLFQGLSEKLFF	TGTGCCAGCAGCTTATTTCAGGGTTTGAGTGAAAAACTGTTTTTT
TRBJ2-7	-	-	TRBV27	CASSLKSGTTLSYEQYF	TGTGCCAGCAGCCTAAAGAGCGGGACAACCCTCTCCTACGAGCAGTACTTC
TRBJ2-7	-	TRBD2	TRBV18	CASSPGLAGASNEQYF	TGTGCCAGCTCACCAGGACTAGCGGGAGCGTCGAACGAGCAGTACTTC
TRBJ2-7	few	-	TRBV9	CASSDGGGPSYEQYF	TGTGCCAGCAGCGATGGCGGGGGCCCGTCCTACGAGCAGTACTTC
TRBJ1-6	-	-	TRBV11-2	CASSLAGGNSPLHF	TGTGCCAGCAGCTTAGCCGGGGGAAATTCACCCCTCCACTTT
TRBJ1-2	-	-	TRBV9	CASSVGGLDGYTF	TGTGCCAGCAGCGTAGGGGGCCTGGATGGCTACACCTTC
TRBJ1-2	-	-	TRBV28	CASRDSLKVYGYTF	TGTGCCAGCAGGGACAGTCTGAAAGTCTATGGCTACACCTTC
TRBJ1-1	once	-	TRBV7-9	CASSITSLRVGTEAFF	TGTGCCAGCAGCATAACGAGCCTTCGGGTGGGCACTGAAGCTTTCTTT
TRBJ1-1	few	-	TRBV27	CASSSPRTARGAFF	TGTGCCAGCAGTTCCCCCCGGACAGCTCGCGGAGCTTTCTTT
TRBJ1-5	few	-	TRBV6-5	CASSVNRNSRSQHF	TGTGCCAGCAGCGTGAACAGGAATTCGAGGTCCCAGCATTTT
TRBJ2-1	-	TRBD2	TRBV7-7	CASSPLEATSYYNEQFF	TGTGCCAGCAGCCCCCTTGAGGCGACTAGCTACTACAATGAGCAGTTCTTC
TRBJ2-7	-	TRBD1	TRBV5-6	CASSLKGMVWDRQYEQYF	TGTGCCAGCAGCTTGAAAGGAATGGTCTGGGACAGACAATACGAGCAGTACTTC
TRBJ1-2	-	-	TRBV5-1	CASSDRAARVAGYGYTF	TGCGCCAGCAGCGACCGGGCGGCCAGGGTAGCGGGCTATGGCTACACCTTC
TRBJ2-7	once	TRBD1	TRBV7-2	CASSSRTGGYEQYF	TGTGCCAGCAGCTCCCGGACAGGCGGTTACGAGCAGTACTTC
TRBJ1-6	-	-	TRBV30	CAWRTGSPLHF	TGTGCCTGGAGGACAGGTTCACCCCTCCACTTT
TRBJ2-7	-	-	TRBV18	CASSRSGVDVGEQYF	TGTGCCAGCTCACGCTCAGGGGTGGATGTGGGCGAGCAGTACTTC
TRBJ2-1	-	TRBD2	TRBV11-2	CASSGSGGSYNEQFF	TGTGCCAGCAGCGGAAGCGGGGGGTCCTACAATGAGCAGTTCTTC
TRBJ1-4	-	-	TRBV19	CASSLSPRGNEKLFF	TGTGCCAGTAGTCTCTCGCCAAGAGGAAATGAAAAACTGTTTTTT
TRBJ2-1	-	TRBD2	TRBV5-1	CASSLGITSGSLNEQFF	TGCGCCAGCAGCTTGGGGATAACTAGCGGGAGCTTGAATGAGCAGTTCTTC